This entry is about one T cell receptor (beta chain). This entry comes from a study of blood T cell repertoires in COVID-19. Study context: Acute and convalescent COVID-19 samples came from the United States, Italy and Spain. T cells, B-cell-depleted T cells, or PBMCs provided the cDNA or gDNA that served as material.

The CDR3 is made up of 16 amino acids. Germline trimming cut 0 bases from V and 9 bases from J; bases unmatched to any gene: 10. Germline CDR1 is MGHRA and CDR2 is YSYEKL. Methods used by the authors: Amplification of reference gene primers was used by the study to estimate nucleated cell counts. Sequenced by immunoSEQ multiplex PCR; TCRdb stores in-frame clones only, minus some. That table furnishes V, J and clone size, whereas the DNA furnished D and trimming. The sample lists under 110,000 clones; about two thirds were seen once. This TCR came from a human donor with acute or convalescent COVID-19. The donor label of this sample is uncertain. The chain links TRBV4-1 to TRBJ1-2, with 10 bases fitting TRBD1. Sequencing input: peripheral blood. The CDR3 sequence: CASSQERAGTGVRYTF. Here the CDR3 DNA reads TGCGCCAGCAGCCAAGAACGTGCCGGGACAGGGGTGCGCTACACCTTC.